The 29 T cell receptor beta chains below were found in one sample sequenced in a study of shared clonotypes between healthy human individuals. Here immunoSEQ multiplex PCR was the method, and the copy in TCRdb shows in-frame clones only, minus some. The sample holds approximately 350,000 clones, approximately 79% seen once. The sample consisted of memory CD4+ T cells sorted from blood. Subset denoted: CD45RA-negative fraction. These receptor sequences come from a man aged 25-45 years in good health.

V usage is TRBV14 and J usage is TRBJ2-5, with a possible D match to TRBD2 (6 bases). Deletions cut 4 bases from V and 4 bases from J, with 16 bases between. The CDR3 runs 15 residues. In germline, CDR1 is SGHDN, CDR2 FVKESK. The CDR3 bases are TGTGCCAGCAGCCCCGCGGGAATTGGAAGAGAGACCCAGTACTTC. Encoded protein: CASSPAGIGRETQYF.

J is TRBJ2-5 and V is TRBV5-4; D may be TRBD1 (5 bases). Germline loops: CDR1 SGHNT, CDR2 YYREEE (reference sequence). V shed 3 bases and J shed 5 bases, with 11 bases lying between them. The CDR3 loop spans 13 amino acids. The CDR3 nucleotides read TGTGCCAGCAGCTGGGGCAGTAGGGAGACCCAGTACTTC. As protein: CASSWGSRETQYF.

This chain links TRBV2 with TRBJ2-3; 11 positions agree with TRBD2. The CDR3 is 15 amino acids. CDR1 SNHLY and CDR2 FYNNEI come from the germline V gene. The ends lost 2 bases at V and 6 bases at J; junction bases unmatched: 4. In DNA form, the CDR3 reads TGTGCCAGCAGTGAACTAGCGGGAGGCTGGGATACGCAGTATTTT. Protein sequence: CASSELAGGWDTQYF.

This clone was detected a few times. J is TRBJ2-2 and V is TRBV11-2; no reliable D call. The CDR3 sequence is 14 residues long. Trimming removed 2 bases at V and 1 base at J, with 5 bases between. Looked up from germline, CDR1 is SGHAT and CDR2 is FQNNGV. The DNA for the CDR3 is TGTGCCAGCAGCTTACTAGAGAACACCGGGGAGCTGTTTTTT. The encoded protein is CASSLLENTGELFF.

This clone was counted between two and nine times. This chain's CDR3 is CASSPGLAGNLKETQYF. CDR3 bases: TGCGCCAGCAGCCCGGGACTAGCGGGGAACCTTAAAGAGACCCAGTACTTC. The V gene is TRBV5-1, the J gene TRBJ2-5, with 13 bases aligning to TRBD2. The CDR3 runs to 17 residues. V lost 4 bases and J lost 3; bases outside the gene matches: 9. Germline-derived CDR1 and CDR2 are SGHRS and YFSETQ.

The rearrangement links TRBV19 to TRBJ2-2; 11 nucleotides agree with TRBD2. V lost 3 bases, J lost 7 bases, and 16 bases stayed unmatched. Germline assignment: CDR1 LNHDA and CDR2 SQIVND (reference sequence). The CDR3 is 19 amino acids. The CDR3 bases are TGTGCCAGTAGTATTATGACTAGCGGGAATCCGGACCGTGGCGGGGAGCTGTTTTTT. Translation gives CASSIMTSGNPDRGGELFF.

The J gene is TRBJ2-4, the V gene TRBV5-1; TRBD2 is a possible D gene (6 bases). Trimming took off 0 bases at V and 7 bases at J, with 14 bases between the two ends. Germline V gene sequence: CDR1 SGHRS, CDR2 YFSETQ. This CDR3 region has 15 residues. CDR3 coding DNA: TGCGCCAGCAGCTTGGGGGGGACTGCTAGGAACATTCAGTACTTC. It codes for CASSLGGTARNIQYF.

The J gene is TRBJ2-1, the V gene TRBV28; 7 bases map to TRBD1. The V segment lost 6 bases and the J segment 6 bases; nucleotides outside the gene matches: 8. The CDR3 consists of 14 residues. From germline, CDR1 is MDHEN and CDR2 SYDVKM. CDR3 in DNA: TGTGCCAGCAGCCGCGACAGGGCGTCCAATGAGCAGTTCTTC. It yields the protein CASSRDRASNEQFF. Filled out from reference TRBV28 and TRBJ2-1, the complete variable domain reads DVKVTQSSRYLVKRTGEKVFLECVQDMDHENMFWYRQDPGLGLRLIYFSYDVKMKEKGDIPEGYSVSREKKERFSLILESASTNQTSMYLCASSRDRASNEQFFGPGTRLTVL.

CDR3 sequence reads: CASMRRGGETQYF. As DNA, the CDR3 is TGTGCCAGCATGCGAAGGGGAGGAGAGACCCAGTACTTC. The chain combines TRBV2 with TRBJ2-5; D is possibly TRBD2 (6 bases). Germline V CDR1 and CDR2: SNHLY, FYNNEI. V gave up 7 bases and J gave up 4 bases, with 13 bases separating them. The CDR3 has 13 amino acids.

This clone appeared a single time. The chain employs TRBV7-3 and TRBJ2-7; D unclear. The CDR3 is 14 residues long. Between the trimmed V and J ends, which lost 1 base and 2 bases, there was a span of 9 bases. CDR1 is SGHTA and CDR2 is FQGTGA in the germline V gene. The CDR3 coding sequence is TGTGCCAGCAGCTTAATGGTAGGGACCTACGAGCAGTACTTC. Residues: CASSLMVGTYEQYF.

The CDR3 loop reads CASSEAAGTDTQYF. The CDR3 DNA reads TGTGCCAGCAGTGAGGCAGCTGGTACAGATACGCAGTATTTT. V usage is TRBV25-1 and J usage is TRBJ2-3; D unresolved. The V gene's germline CDR1 is MGHDK and CDR2 SYGVNS. The germline V and J ends were trimmed by 3 bases and 3 bases, with 10 bases remaining between them. The CDR3 covers 14 residues.

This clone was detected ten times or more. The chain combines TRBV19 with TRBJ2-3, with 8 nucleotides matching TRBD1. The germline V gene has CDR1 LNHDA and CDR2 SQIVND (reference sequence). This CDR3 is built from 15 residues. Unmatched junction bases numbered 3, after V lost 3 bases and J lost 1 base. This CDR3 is CASSMDRVGTDTQYF. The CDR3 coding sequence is TGTGCCAGTAGTATGGACAGGGTCGGCACAGATACGCAGTATTTT. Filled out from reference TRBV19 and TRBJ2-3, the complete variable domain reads DGGITQSPKYLFRKEGQNVTLSCEQNLNHDAMYWYRQDPGQGLRLIYYSQIVNDFQKGDIAEGYSVSREKKESFPLTVTSAQKNPTAFYLCASSMDRVGTDTQYFGPGTRLTVL.

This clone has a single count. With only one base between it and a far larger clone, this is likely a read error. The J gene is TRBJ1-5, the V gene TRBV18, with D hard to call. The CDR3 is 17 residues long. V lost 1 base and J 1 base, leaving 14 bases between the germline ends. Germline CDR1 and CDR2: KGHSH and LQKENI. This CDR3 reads CASSPLVTGVSNQPQHF. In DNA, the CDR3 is TGTGCCAGCTCACCACTGGTGACTGGGGTGAGCAATCAGCCCCAGCATTTT. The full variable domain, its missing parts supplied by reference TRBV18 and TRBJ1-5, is NAGVMQNPRHLVRRRGQEARLRCSPMKGHSHVYWYRQLPEEGLKFMVYLQKENIIDESGMPKERFSAEFPKEGPSILRIQQVVRGDSAAYFCASSPLVTGVSNQPQHFGDGTRLSIL.

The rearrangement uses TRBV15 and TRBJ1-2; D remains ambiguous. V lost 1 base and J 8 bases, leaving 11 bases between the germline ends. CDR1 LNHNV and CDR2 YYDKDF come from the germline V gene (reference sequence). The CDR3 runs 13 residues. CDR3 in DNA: TGTGCCACCAGCAGAGCCCCCGTAGAAGGCTACACCTTC. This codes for CATSRAPVEGYTF.

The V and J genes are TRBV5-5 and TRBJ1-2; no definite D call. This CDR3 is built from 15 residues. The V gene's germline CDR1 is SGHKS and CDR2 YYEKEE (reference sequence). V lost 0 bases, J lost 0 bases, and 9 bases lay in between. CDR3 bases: TGTGCCAGCAGCTTGGTGAATTTAGCTAACTATGGCTACACCTTC. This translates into CASSLVNLANYGYTF.

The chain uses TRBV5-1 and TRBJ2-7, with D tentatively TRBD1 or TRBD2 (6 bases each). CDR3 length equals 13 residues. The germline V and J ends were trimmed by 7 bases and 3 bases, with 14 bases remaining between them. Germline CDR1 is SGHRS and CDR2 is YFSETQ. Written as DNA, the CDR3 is TGCGCCAGCTCAAGGGGGGAGCTCTACGAGCAGTACTTC. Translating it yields CASSRGELYEQYF.

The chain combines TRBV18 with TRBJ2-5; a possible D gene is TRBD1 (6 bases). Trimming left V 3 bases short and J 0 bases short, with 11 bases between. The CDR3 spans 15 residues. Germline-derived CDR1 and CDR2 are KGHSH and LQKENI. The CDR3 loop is CASSPAGTHQETQYF. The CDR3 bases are TGTGCCAGCTCACCGGCCGGGACACACCAAGAGACCCAGTACTTC.

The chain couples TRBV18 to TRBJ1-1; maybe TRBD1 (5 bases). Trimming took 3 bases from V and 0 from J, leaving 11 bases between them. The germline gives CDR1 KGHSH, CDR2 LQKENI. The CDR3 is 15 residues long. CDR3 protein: CASSPQGSMNTEAFF. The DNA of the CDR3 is TGTGCCAGCTCACCCCAGGGTTCCATGAACACTGAAGCTTTCTTT.

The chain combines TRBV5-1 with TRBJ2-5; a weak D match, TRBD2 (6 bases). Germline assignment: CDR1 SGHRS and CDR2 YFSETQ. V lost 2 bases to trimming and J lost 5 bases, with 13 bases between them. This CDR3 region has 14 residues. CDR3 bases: TGCGCCAGCAGCTTCGGCGGGACTGACGAGACCCAGTACTTC. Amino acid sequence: CASSFGGTDETQYF.

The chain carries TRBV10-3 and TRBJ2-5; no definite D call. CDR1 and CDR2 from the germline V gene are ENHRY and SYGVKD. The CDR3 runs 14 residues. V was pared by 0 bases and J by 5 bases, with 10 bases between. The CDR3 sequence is CAISESRARETQYF. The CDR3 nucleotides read TGTGCCATCAGTGAGTCGAGAGCGAGGGAGACCCAGTACTTC.

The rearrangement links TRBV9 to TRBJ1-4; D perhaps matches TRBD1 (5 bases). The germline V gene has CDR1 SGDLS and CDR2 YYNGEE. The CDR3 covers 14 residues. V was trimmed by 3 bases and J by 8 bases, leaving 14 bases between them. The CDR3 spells CASSAGGFSEKLFF. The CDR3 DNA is TGTGCCAGCAGCGCCGGGGGGTTTTCCGAAAAACTGTTTTTT. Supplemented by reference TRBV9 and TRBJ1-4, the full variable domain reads DSGVTQTPKHLITATGQRVTLRCSPRSGDLSVYWYQQSLDQGLQFLIQYYNGEERAKGNILERFSAQQFPDLHSELNLSSLELGDSALYFCASSAGGFSEKLFFGSGTQLSVL.

CDR3 sequence (DNA): TGTGCCAGCAGCTCCCCGGGTTCCTACGAGCAGTACTTC. This sequence encodes CASSSPGSYEQYF. This chain uses TRBV21-1 with TRBJ2-7; the table's D call of TRBD2 was not tested on the DNA. TRBV21-1 is an annotated pseudogene. The CDR3 consists of 13 residues.

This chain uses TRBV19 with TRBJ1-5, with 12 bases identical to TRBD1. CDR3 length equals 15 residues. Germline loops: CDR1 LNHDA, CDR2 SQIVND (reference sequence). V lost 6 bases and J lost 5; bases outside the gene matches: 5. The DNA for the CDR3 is TGTGCCAGTAGCACCGGGACAGGGGGCCATCAGCCCCAGCATTTT. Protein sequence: CASSTGTGGHQPQHF.

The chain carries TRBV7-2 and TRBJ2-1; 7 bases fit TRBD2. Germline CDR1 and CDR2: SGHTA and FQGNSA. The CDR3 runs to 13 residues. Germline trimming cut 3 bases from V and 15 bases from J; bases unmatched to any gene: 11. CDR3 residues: CASSFPSGERWFF. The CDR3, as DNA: TGTGCCAGCAGCTTTCCTAGCGGCGAACGGTGGTTCTTC.

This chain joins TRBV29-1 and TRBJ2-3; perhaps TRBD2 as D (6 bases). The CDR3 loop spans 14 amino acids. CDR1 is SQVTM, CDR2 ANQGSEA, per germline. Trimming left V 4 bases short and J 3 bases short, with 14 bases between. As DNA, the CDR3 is TGCAGCGTTGCTGCGACTAGTAAGACAGATACGCAGTATTTT. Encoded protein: CSVAATSKTDTQYF.

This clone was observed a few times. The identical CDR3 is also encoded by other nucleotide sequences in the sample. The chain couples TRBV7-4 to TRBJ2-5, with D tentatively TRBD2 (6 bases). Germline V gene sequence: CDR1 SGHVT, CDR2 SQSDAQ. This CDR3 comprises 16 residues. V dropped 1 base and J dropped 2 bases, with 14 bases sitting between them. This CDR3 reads CASSLDVVGLQETQYF. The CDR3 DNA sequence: TGTGCCAGCAGCTTAGACGTCGTGGGACTGCAAGAGACCCAGTACTTC.

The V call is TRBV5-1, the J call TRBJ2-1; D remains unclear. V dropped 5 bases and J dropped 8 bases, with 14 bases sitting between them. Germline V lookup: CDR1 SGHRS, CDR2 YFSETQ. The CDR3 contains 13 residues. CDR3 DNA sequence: TGCGCCAGCAGGGGTTCGACTGACGATGAGCAGTTCTTC. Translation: CASRGSTDDEQFF.

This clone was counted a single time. The CDR3, as DNA: TGTGCCATCAGTTCTAGCGGGATAGCATATGAGCAGTTCTTC. It yields the protein CAISSSGIAYEQFF. The chain is built from TRBV10-3 and TRBJ2-1; 9 positions match TRBD2. CDR1 is ENHRY, CDR2 SYGVKD, per germline. This CDR3 is built from 14 residues. V lost 5 bases to trimming and J lost 8 bases; unmatched junction nucleotides: 7.

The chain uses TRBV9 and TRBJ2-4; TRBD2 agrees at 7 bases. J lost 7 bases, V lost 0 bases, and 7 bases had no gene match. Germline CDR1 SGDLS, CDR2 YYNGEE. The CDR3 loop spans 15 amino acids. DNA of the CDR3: TGTGCCAGCAGCGTAGGAGGCGGGAGTGACAACATTCAGTACTTC. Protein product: CASSVGGGSDNIQYF.